This T cell receptor beta chain was recovered during a study of technical replicates of blood from a few donors (dated by TCRdb to the late 2010s). V is trimmed back by 4 bases and J by 6 bases, and the junction contains 5 bases that no gene match accounts for. From the cysteine up to the phenylalanine, the CDR3 has a length of 15 residues. Just CDR3 DNA is preserved here, 45 bases in frame from base 1. The CDR1 and CDR2 encoded by the germline V gene (reference sequence) are SGHNT and YYREEE. To note about this clone: Its antigen is unknown. The input lacks base qualities; no much larger clone sits a single base away.

Library generation was performed with the immunoSEQ multiplex PCR assay. This is the immuneACCESS table as TCRdb keeps it, with only in-frame sequences that have V and J called. A part of the clones is gone; compared with another copy, unresolved V genes explain less than half, and the rest is unexplained. A total of tens of thousands of clones appear in this sample, 95% to 98% of them only once. 0.2% to 0.25% of the sample belongs to the ten largest clones. Sequencing used T cells isolated from PBMCs. The rearrangement combines TRBV5-4 with TRBJ2-1, and 12 junction bases match TRBD2. This TCR came from a human donor in good health. The CDR3 loop reads CASSPTSGRSNEQFF. The nucleotide sequence is TGTGCCAGCAGCCCCACTAGCGGGAGGAGCAATGAGCAGTTCTTC.